This entry is about one T cell receptor (beta chain). What it binds is not known. This record belongs to a study of a mutant IDH1 vaccine in newly diagnosed glioma. Study-wide background: Weeks 1, 3, 5, 7, 11, 15, 19 and 23 were when patients received their eight vaccinations.

Sequencing was performed with immunoSEQ multiplex PCR; in TCRdb, only in-frame clones are kept and a portion is missing. Among 30,000 to 45,000 clones listed, about nine tenths were seen once. CDR3 size: 15 residues. CDR1 GTSNPN and CDR2 SVGIG come from the germline V gene (reference sequence). V trimming: 1 base; J trimming: 3 bases; junction bases outside the gene matches: 5. Time point: week 5, during vaccination. A 20-mer mutant IDH1 peptide at 300 ug was injected subcutaneously with topical imiquimod. The specimen was PBMCs, collected from a glioma patient whose treatment included an IDH1 peptide vaccine. The rearrangement links TRBV30 to TRBJ2-3; 9 bases are a match to TRBD1. The sequence was collected from a man aged 50-60 years with glioma. The CDR3 reads CAWSETGGTTDTQYF. The DNA for the CDR3 is TGTGCCTGGAGTGAGACAGGGGGGACAACAGATACGCAGTATTTT.